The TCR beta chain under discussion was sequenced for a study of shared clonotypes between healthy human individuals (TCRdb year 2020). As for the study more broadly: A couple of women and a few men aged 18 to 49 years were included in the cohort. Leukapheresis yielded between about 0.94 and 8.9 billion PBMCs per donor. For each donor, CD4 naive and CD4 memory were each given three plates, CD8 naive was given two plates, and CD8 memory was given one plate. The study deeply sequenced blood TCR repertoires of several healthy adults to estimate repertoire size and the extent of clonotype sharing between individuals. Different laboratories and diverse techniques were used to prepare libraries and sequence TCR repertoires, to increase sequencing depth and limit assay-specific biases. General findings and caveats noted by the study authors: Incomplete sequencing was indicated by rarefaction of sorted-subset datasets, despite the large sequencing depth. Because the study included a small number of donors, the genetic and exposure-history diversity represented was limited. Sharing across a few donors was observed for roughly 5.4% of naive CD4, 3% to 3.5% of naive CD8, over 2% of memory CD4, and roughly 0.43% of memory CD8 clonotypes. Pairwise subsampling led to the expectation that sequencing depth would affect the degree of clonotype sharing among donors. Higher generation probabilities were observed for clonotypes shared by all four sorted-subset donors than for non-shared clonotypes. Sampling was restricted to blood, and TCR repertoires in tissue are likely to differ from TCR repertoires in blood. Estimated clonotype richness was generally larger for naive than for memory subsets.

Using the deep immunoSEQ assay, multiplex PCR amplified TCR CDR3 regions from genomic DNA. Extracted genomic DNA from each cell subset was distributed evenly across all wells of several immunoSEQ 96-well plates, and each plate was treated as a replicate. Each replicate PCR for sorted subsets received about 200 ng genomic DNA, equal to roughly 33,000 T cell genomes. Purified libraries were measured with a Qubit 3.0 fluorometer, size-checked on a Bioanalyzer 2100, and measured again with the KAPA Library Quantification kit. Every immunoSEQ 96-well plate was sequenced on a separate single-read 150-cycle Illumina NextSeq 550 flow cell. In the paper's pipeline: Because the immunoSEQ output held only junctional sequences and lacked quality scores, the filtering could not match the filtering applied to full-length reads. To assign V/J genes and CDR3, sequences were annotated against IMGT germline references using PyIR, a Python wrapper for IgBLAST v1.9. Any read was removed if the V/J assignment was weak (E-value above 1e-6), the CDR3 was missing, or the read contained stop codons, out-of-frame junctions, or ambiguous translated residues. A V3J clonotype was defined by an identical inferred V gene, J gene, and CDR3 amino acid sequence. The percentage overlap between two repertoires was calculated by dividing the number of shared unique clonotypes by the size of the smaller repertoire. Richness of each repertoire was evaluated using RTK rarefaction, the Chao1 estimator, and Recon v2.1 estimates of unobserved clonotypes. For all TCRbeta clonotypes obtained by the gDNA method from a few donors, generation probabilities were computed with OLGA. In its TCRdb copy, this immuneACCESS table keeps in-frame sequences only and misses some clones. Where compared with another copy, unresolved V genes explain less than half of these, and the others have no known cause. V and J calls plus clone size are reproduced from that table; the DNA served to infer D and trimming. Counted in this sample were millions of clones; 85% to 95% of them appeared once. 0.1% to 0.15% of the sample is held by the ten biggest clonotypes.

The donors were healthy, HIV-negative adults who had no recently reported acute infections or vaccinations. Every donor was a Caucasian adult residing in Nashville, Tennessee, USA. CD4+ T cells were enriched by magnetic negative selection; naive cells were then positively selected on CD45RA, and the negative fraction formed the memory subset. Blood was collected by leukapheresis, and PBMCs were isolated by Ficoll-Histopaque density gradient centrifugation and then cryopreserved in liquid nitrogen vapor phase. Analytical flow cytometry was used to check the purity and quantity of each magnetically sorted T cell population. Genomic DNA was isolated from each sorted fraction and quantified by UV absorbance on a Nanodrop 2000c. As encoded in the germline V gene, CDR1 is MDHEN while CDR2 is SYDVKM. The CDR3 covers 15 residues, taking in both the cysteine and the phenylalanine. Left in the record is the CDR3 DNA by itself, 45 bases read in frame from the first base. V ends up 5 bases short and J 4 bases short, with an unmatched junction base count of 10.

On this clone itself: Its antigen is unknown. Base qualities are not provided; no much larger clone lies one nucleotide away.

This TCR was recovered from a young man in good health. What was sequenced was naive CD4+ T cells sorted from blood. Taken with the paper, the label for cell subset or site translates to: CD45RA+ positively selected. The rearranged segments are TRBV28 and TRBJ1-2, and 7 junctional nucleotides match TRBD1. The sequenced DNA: TGTGCCAGCAGTATAAGACAGGGCAGTCTCTATGGCTACACCTTC. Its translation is CASSIRQGSLYGYTF.